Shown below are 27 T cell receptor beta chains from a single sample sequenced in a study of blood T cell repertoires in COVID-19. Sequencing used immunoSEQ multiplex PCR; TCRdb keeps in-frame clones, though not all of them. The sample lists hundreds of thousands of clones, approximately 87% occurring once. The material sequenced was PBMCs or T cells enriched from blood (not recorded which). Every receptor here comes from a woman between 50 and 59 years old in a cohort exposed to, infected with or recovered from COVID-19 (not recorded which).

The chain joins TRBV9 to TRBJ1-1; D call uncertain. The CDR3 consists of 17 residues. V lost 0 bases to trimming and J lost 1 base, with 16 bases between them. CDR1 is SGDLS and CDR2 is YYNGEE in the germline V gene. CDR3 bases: TGTGCCAGCAGCGTAGGCCCCGTCGGGAGAGGGAACACTGAAGCTTTCTTT. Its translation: CASSVGPVGRGNTEAFF.

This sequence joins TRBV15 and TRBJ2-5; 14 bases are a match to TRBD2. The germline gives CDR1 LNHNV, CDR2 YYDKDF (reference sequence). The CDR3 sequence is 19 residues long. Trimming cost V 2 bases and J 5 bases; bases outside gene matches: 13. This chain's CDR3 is CATSRPGTSGGQLRETQYF. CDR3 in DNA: TGTGCCACCAGCAGACCCGGGACTAGCGGGGGCCAACTACGGGAGACCCAGTACTTC.

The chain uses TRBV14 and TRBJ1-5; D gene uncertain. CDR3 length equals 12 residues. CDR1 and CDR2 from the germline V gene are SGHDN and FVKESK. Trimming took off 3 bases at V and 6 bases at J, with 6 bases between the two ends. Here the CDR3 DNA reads TGTGCCAGCAGCCAGGCTGGTCAGCCCCAGCATTTT. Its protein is CASSQAGQPQHF.

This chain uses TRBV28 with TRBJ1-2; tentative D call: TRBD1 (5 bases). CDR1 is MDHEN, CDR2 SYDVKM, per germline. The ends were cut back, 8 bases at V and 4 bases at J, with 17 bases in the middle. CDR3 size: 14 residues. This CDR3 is CASYSGATIYGYTF. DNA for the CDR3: TGTGCCAGCTATTCTGGGGCCACCATCTATGGCTACACCTTC.

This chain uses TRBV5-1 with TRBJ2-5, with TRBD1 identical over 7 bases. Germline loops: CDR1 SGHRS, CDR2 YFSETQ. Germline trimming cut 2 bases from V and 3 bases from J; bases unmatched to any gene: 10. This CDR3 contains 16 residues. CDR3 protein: CASSFPRTGGEETQYF. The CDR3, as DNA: TGCGCCAGCAGCTTCCCAAGGACAGGTGGGGAAGAGACCCAGTACTTC.

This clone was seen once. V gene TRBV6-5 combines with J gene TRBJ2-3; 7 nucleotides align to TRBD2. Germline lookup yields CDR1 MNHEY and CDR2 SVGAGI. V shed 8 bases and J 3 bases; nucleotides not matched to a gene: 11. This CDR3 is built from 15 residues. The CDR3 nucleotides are TGTGCCAGCTCCCGGGGGGACCCTAGGACAGATACGCAGTATTTT. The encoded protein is CASSRGDPRTDTQYF.

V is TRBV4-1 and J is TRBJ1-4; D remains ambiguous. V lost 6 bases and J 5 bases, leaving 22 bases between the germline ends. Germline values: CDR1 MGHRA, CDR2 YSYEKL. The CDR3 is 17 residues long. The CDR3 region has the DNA TGCGCCAGCAGTCCTGGGGAGATCTTCGTCGGAAATGAAAAACTGTTTTTT. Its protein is CASSPGEIFVGNEKLFF.

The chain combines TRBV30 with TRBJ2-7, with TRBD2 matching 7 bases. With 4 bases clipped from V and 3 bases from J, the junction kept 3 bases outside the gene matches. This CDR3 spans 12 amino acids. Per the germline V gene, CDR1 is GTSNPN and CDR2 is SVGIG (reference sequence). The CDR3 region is CAWTGGGYEQYF. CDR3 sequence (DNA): TGTGCCTGGACTGGCGGGGGCTACGAGCAGTACTTC.

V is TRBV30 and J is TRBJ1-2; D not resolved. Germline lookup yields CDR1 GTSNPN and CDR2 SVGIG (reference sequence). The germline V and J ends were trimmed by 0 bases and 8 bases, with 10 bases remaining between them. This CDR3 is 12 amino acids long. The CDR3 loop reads CAWSVNSRGYTF. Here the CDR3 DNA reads TGTGCCTGGAGTGTGAATTCCAGAGGCTACACCTTC.

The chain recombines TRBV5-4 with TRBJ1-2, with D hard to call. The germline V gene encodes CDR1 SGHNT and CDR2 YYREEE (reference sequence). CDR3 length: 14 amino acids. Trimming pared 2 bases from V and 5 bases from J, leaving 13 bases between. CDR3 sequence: CASSFQTLHYGYTF. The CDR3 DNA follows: TGTGCCAGCAGCTTTCAGACACTTCATTATGGCTACACCTTC. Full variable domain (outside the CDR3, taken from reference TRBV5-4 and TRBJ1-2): ETGVTQSPTHLIKTRGQQVTLRCSSQSGHNTVSWYQQALGQGPQFIFQYYREEENGRGNFPPRFSGLQFPNYSSELNVNALELDDSALYLCASSFQTLHYGYTFGSGTRLTVV.

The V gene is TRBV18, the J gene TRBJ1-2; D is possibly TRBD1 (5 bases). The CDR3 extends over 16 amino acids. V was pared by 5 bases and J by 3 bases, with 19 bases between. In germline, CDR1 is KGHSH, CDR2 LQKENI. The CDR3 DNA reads TGTGCCAGCTCAGAGAACCAGGGTGGCGGGGACTATGGCTACACCTTC. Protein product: CASSENQGGGDYGYTF.

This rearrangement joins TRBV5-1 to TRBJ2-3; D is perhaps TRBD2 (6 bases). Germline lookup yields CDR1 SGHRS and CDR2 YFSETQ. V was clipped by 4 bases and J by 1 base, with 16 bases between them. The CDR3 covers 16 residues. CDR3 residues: CASSLQEGGGTDTQYF. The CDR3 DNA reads TGCGCCAGCAGCCTACAGGAGGGTGGCGGCACAGATACGCAGTATTTT.

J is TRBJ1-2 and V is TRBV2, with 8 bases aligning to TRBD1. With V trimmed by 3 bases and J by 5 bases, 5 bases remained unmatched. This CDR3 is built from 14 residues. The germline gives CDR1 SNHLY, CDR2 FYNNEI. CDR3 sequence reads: CASSDQNRGYGYTF. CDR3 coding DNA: TGTGCCAGCAGTGATCAGAACAGGGGGTATGGCTACACCTTC. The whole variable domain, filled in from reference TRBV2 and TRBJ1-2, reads EPEVTQTPSHQVTQMGQEVILRCVPISNHLYFYWYRQILGQKVEFLVSFYNNEISEKSEIFDDQFSVERPDGSNFTLKIRSTKLEDSAMYFCASSDQNRGYGYTFGSGTRLTVV.

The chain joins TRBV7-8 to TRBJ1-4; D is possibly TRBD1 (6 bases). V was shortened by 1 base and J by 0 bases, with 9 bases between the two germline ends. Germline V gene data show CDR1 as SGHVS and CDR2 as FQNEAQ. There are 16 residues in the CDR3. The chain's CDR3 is CASSLGRTATNEKLFF. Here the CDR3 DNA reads TGTGCCAGCAGCTTAGGGAGGACAGCAACTAATGAAAAACTGTTTTTT.

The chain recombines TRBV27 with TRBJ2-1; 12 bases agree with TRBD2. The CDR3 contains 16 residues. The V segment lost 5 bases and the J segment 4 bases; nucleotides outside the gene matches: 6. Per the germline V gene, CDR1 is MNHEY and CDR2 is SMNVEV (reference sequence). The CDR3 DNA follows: TGTGCCAGCAGTATCCTAGCGGGGGGGATTTACAATGAGCAGTTCTTC. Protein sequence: CASSILAGGIYNEQFF.

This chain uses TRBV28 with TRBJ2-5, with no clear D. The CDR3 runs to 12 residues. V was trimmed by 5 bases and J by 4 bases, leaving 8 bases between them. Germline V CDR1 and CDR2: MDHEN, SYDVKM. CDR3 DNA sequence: TGTGCCAGCAGTCTCCCGGGAGAGACCCAGTACTTC. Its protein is CASSLPGETQYF.

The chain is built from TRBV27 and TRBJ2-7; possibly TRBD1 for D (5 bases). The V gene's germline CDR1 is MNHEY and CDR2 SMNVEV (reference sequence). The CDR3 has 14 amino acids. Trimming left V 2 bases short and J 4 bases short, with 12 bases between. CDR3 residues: CASSLKGRGYEQYF. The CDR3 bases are TGTGCCAGCAGTTTAAAGGGGCGAGGATACGAGCAGTACTTC.

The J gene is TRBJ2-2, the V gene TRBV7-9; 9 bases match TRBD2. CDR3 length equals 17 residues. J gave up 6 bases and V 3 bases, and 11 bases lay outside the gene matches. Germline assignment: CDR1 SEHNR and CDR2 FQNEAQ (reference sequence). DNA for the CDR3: TGTGCCAGCAGCTTTATTGAGCGACTAGCGGCTCCCGGGGAGCTGTTTTTT. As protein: CASSFIERLAAPGELFF.

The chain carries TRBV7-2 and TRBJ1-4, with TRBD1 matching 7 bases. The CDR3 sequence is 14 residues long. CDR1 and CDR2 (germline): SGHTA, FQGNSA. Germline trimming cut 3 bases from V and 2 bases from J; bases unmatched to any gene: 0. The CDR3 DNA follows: TGTGCCAGCAGCTTCAGGGGGACTAATGAAAAACTGTTTTTT. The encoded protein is CASSFRGTNEKLFF.

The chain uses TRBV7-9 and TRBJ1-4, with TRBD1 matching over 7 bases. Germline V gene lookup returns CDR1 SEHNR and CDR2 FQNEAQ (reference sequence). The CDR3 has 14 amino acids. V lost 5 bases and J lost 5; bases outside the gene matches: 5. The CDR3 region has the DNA TGTGCCAGCAGCACCGGGACAGAGAATGAAAAACTGTTTTTT. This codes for CASSTGTENEKLFF.

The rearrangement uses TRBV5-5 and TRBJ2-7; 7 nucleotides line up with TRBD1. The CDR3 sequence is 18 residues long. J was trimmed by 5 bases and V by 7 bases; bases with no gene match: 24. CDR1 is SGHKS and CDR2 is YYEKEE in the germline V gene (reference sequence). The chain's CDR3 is CASGVNVGGRGMRDEQYF. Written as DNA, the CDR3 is TGTGCCAGCGGGGTCAATGTCGGAGGCAGGGGGATGAGGGACGAGCAGTACTTC.

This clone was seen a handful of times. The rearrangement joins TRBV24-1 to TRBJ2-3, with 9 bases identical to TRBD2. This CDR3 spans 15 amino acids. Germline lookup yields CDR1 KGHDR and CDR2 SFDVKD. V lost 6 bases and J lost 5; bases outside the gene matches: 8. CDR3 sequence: CATSLAGDPGDTQYF. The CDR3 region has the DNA TGTGCCACCAGTTTAGCGGGGGACCCAGGAGATACGCAGTATTTT.

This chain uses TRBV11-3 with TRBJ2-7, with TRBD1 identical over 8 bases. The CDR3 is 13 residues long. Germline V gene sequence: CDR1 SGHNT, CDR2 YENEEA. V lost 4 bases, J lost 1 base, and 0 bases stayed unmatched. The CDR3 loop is CASSWTGSYEQYF. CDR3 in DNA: TGTGCCAGCAGCTGGACAGGGTCCTACGAGCAGTACTTC.

This CDR3 reads CARSPRLTGGAEAFF. CDR3 nucleotides: TGTGCCAGAAGCCCGAGATTGACAGGGGGGGCTGAAGCTTTCTTT. The chain employs TRBV5-3 and TRBJ1-1, with 9 bases that match TRBD1. TRBV5-3 is designated an ORF whose function remains uncertain. Losses at the gene ends were 4 bases for V and 6 bases for J; bases not matched to a gene: 10. This CDR3 is built from 15 residues.

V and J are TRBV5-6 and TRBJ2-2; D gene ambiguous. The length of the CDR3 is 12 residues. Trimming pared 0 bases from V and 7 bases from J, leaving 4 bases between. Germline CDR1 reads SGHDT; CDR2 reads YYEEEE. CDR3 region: CASSLAHGELFF. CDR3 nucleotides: TGTGCCAGCAGCTTGGCCCACGGGGAGCTGTTTTTT. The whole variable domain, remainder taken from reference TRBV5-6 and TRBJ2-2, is DAGVTQSPTHLIKTRGQQVTLRCSPKSGHDTVSWYQQALGQGPQFIFQYYEEEERQRGNFPDRFSGHQFPNYSSELNVNALLLGDSALYLCASSLAHGELFFGEGSRLTVL.

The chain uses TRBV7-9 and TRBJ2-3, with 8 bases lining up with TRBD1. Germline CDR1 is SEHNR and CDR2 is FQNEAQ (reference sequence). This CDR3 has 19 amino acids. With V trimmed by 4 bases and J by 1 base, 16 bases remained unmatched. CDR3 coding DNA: TGTGCCAGCAGCTGGGGGCGACTCTCGGGACAGGATCGCACAGATACGCAGTATTTT. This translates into CASSWGRLSGQDRTDTQYF.

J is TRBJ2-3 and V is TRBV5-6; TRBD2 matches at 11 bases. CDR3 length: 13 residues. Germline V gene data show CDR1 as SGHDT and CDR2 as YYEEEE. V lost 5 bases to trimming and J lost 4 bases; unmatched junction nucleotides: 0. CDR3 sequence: CASSSGGADTQYF. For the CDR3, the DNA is TGTGCCAGCAGTAGCGGGGGGGCAGATACGCAGTATTTT. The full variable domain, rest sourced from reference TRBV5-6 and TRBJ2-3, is DAGVTQSPTHLIKTRGQQVTLRCSPKSGHDTVSWYQQALGQGPQFIFQYYEEEERQRGNFPDRFSGHQFPNYSSELNVNALLLGDSALYLCASSSGGADTQYFGPGTRLTVL.